The 11 T cell receptor beta chains below were found in one sample sequenced in a study of CD8 T cells in ankylosing spondylitis. One entry per CDR3 protein results from TCRdb running MiXCR on the 5' RACE reads. The sample includes roughly 230,000 distinct CDR3 sequences, 18% of them seen just once. The sequenced sample consisted of blood, either unsorted or a sorted T cell fraction (not recorded which). The source is a male donor with ankylosing spondylitis or in good health (not recorded which).

This clonotype was detected many times. The V gene is TRBV9, the J gene TRBJ2-7, with 8 bases identical to TRBD2. CDR3 length: 15 residues. Per germline, CDR1 SGDLS and CDR2 YYNGEE. The J segment lost 3 bases and the V segment lost 4 bases, leaving 9 bases of the junction unmatched. The CDR3 region is CASSTVAGGYYEQYF. In nucleotides, the CDR3 is TGTGCCAGCAGCACCGTCGCGGGAGGCTACTACGAGCAGTACTTC. Based on the CDR3 plus reference TRBV9 and TRBJ2-7, the full variable domain is DSGVTQTPKHLITATGQRVTLRCSPRSGDLSVYWYQQSLDQGLQFLIQYYNGEERAKGNILERFSAQQFPDLHSELNLSSLELGDSALYFCASSTVAGGYYEQYFGPGTRLTVT.

The rearrangement links TRBV27 to TRBJ2-2, with TRBD2 matching 7 bases. The CDR3 is made up of 18 amino acids. Germline CDR1 MNHEY, CDR2 SMNVEV (reference sequence). Trimming took 7 bases from V and 0 from J; bases not matched to a gene: 14. The CDR3 loop is CASTLLLAGEANTGELFF. In DNA form, the CDR3 reads TGTGCCAGCACCCTTTTACTGGCGGGAGAAGCGAACACCGGGGAGCTGTTTTTT.

The V and J genes are TRBV12-3 or TRBV12-4 and TRBJ2-2; 7 positions agree with TRBD1. This CDR3 region has 15 residues. The V and J ends lost 5 bases and 6 bases, in that order; junction bases with no gene match: 9. CDR3: CASSPGPGGAGELFF. Here the CDR3 DNA reads TGTGCCAGCAGTCCGGGTCCAGGGGGTGCCGGGGAGCTGTTTTTT.

The genes are TRBV9 and TRBJ2-1, with 11 nucleotides matching TRBD1. J lost 7 bases, V lost 0 bases, and 0 bases had no gene match. The CDR3 is 14 amino acids. Germline V gene lookup returns CDR1 SGDLS and CDR2 YYNGEE. The CDR3 DNA follows: TGTGCCAGCAGCGTAGGGGACAGGGGGAATGAGCAGTTCTTC. This codes for CASSVGDRGNEQFF. The full variable domain, with the rest looked up from reference TRBV9 and TRBJ2-1, is DSGVTQTPKHLITATGQRVTLRCSPRSGDLSVYWYQQSLDQGLQFLIQYYNGEERAKGNILERFSAQQFPDLHSELNLSSLELGDSALYFCASSVGDRGNEQFFGPGTRLTVL.

Ten or more counts support this clonotype. The chain is built from TRBV6-2 or TRBV6-3 and TRBJ2-1, with D unresolved. V lost 7 bases and J 0 bases, leaving 13 bases between the germline ends. The CDR3 is 15 residues long. Germline assignment: CDR1 MNHEY and CDR2 SVGEGT. Here the CDR3 DNA reads TGTGCCAGCAACAACCCCTGGAGCTCCTACAATGAGCAGTTCTTC. Amino acids: CASNNPWSSYNEQFF.

This chain connects TRBV6-5 to TRBJ2-7; D ambiguous. The V gene's germline CDR1 is MNHEY and CDR2 SVGAGI. This CDR3 is built from 13 residues. Trimming took off 0 bases at V and 3 bases at J, with 6 bases between the two ends. The CDR3 is CASSYSSDYEQYF. DNA of the CDR3: TGTGCCAGCAGTTACTCGTCCGACTACGAGCAGTACTTC.

The V gene is TRBV20-1, the J gene TRBJ2-7; D is possibly TRBD2 (7 bases). Germline V gene data show CDR1 as DFQATT and CDR2 as SNEGSKA (reference sequence). CDR3 length: 16 residues. Deletions cut 1 base from V and 3 bases from J, with 19 bases between. CDR3: CSARAPMKGGVYEQYF. The CDR3, as DNA: TGCAGTGCTAGAGCCCCAATGAAGGGGGGGGTCTACGAGCAGTACTTC.

This clonotype was seen ten or more times. The chain combines TRBV9 with TRBJ2-7, with 9 nucleotides matching TRBD2. CDR1 is SGDLS, CDR2 YYNGEE, per germline. The length of the CDR3 is 13 residues. V shed 4 bases and J 5 bases; nucleotides not matched to a gene: 4. The CDR3 DNA sequence: TGTGCCAGCAGCCTAGGGACTAGCCACGAGCAGTACTTC. It is translated as CASSLGTSHEQYF.

This clonotype appeared many times. This chain joins TRBV27 and TRBJ2-7, with 8 bases matching TRBD1. The germline V gene has CDR1 MNHEY and CDR2 SMNVEV (reference sequence). With 4 bases clipped from V and 3 bases from J, the junction kept 8 bases outside the gene matches. The CDR3 runs to 15 residues. CDR3 nucleotides: TGTGCCAGCAGTTCCCCCCGGACAGGGAGCTACGAGCAGTACTTC. It translates to CASSSPRTGSYEQYF.

In this sample, this clonotype turned up a few times. The genes are TRBV6-1 and TRBJ2-3, with D perhaps matching TRBD1 (6 bases). The V gene lost 5 bases and the J gene lost 5 bases, with 11 bases spanning the gap. CDR1 and CDR2 (germline): MNHNS, SASEGT. The CDR3 sequence is 13 residues long. CDR3: CASSRVQGDTQYF. In DNA, the CDR3 is TGTGCCAGCAGTCGAGTACAGGGAGATACGCAGTATTTT.

The J gene is TRBJ2-3, the V gene TRBV6-4; D call uncertain. V dropped 3 bases and J dropped 2 bases, with 9 bases sitting between them. Germline V lookup: CDR1 MRHNA, CDR2 SNTAGT. CDR3 length: 14 amino acids. The CDR3: CASSESEYTDTQYF. CDR3 nucleotide sequence: TGTGCCAGCAGTGAGTCCGAATACACAGATACGCAGTATTTT.